This is a list of T cell receptor beta chains from one sample in a study of T cell changes during pregnancy in multiple sclerosis. The repertoire was sequenced with immunoSEQ multiplex PCR; TCRdb's copy has only in-frame clones and lacks some. This sample has 65,000 to 75,000 clones, with roughly 92% found just once. This specimen consisted of peripheral blood, obtained after pregnancy. These receptors came from a female donor in good health, enrolled as a control in a pregnancy study. CDR3s include the opening cysteine and the closing phenylalanine or tryptophan. D genes are given only for firm matches. Where a row states a size, it is once, few, many or the class of an expanded clone; other rows omit it.

J gene | clone size | V gene | D gene | CDR3 DNA | CDR3 protein
TRBJ2-3 | once | TRBV7-3 | TRBD2 | TGTGCCAGCAGCTCCGCGGGACTAGCGGGTTTAGATACGCAGTATTTT | CASSSAGLAGLDTQYF
TRBJ2-7 | NA | TRBV28 | NA | TGTGCCAGCAGACCGGACAGCTACGAGCAGTACTTC | CASRPDSYEQYF
TRBJ2-2 | NA | TRBV29-1 | NA | TGCAGCGTTGTGGGGCCTAACACCGGGGAGCTGTTTTTT | CSVVGPNTGELFF
TRBJ2-1 | NA | TRBV4-1 | NA | TGCGCCAGCAGCCAAGAGGACTTCTCTAGCAATGAGCAGTTCTTC | CASSQEDFSSNEQFF
TRBJ2-2 | once | TRBV9 | NA | TGTGCCAGCAGCGTCGGACAGAGGAACACCGGGGAGCTGTTTTTT | CASSVGQRNTGELFF
TRBJ2-1 | NA | TRBV29-1 | TRBD1 | TGCAGCGTGTTCGGGACAGGGGTCGACGATGAGCAGTTCTTC | CSVFGTGVDDEQFF
TRBJ1-1 | NA | TRBV7-2 | NA | TGTGCCAGCAGCCCGAGGACGGAGGGCACTGAAGCTTTCTTT | CASSPRTEGTEAFF
TRBJ2-7 | NA | TRBV7-2 | NA | TGTGCCAGCAGCTTAGATAGCAGGGCCTACGAGCAGTACTTC | CASSLDSRAYEQYF
TRBJ2-1 | NA | TRBV28 | TRBD1 | TGTGCCAGCAGTCCCCCTCCGGGACAGGGCCCCGGGGAGCAGTTCTTC | CASSPPPGQGPGEQFF
TRBJ2-7 | NA | TRBV30 | NA | TGTGCCGGAGAGGTGACGAGCTCCTACGAGCAGTACTTC | CAGEVTSSYEQYF
TRBJ1-1 | NA | TRBV27 | NA | TGTGCCAGCAGTTTAGCCAGGGTGGGCACTGAAGCTTTCTTT | CASSLARVGTEAFF
TRBJ2-5 | NA | TRBV7-9 | NA | TGTGCCAGCAGCTTATTGGGGGCGATGAGAGAGACCCAGTACTTC | CASSLLGAMRETQYF
TRBJ1-2 | NA | TRBV25-1 | TRBD1 | TGTGCCAGCAGTGAATCTACAGGGGATGGCTACACCTTC | CASSESTGDGYTF
TRBJ2-7 | NA | TRBV11-2 | TRBD2 | TGTGCCAGCAGCCCCACTAGCGGAATCGAGCAGTACTTC | CASSPTSGIEQYF
TRBJ1-1 | NA | TRBV27 | NA | TGTGCCAGCAGCCGACTCAAGAACACTGAAGCTTTCTTT | CASSRLKNTEAFF
TRBJ2-1 | NA | TRBV2 | TRBD2 | TGTGCCAGCAGTAAGCTGACTAGCGGGTACAATGAGCAGTTCTTC | CASSKLTSGYNEQFF
TRBJ2-5 | NA | TRBV7-9 | NA | TGTGCCAGCAGCTTAGCGGCAGGGGCTAACCAAGAGACCCAGTACTTC | CASSLAAGANQETQYF
TRBJ1-1 | NA | TRBV7-2 | NA | TGTGCCAGCAGCTTACAGGGGCAACTGAACACTGAAGCTTTCTTT | CASSLQGQLNTEAFF
TRBJ2-7 | once | TRBV19 | NA | TGTGCCAGTGGGCCGGGAGCGGGTTGGGAGCAGTACTTC | CASGPGAGWEQYF
TRBJ1-2 | NA | TRBV20-1 | NA | TGCAGTGCCCTATCATCCTATGGCTACACCTTC | CSALSSYGYTF
TRBJ1-1 | NA | TRBV7-3 | NA | TGTGCCAGCAGCCGGAACCGGGACACTGAAGCTTTCTTT | CASSRNRDTEAFF
TRBJ2-3 | NA | TRBV9 | TRBD2 | TGTGCCAGCAGCGTCGGACTAGCGGGAGTCGTAGATACGCAGTATTTT | CASSVGLAGVVDTQYF
TRBJ1-2 | NA | TRBV6-5 | NA | TGTGCCAGCAGTTCCCAGGGGAAAATCTATGGCTACACCTTC | CASSSQGKIYGYTF
TRBJ2-2 | NA | TRBV2 | NA | TGTGCCAGCAGCTTATCTACGGACTTAATCACCGGGGAGCTGTTTTTT | CASSLSTDLITGELFF
TRBJ2-3 | once | TRBV28 | TRBD2 | TGTGCCAGCAGTGGAGGACTAGCGGTTATTACAGATACGCAGTATTTT | CASSGGLAVITDTQYF
TRBJ1-2 | NA | TRBV7-9 | NA | TGTGCCAGCCTTTCCCAGGATTTCTATGGCTACACCTTC | CASLSQDFYGYTF
TRBJ2-2 | NA | TRBV16 | NA | TGTGCCAGCAGCCAAAATTCTCCCGGGGAGCTGTTTTTT | CASSQNSPGELFF
TRBJ1-3 | NA | TRBV7-8 | NA | TGTGCCAGCAGCTTAGGTATCGAGGTCCTCTCTGGAAACACCATATATTTT | CASSLGIEVLSGNTIYF
TRBJ2-3 | NA | TRBV5-5 | TRBD1 | TGTGCCAGCAGCTCGGGACAGATAAGCACAGATACGCAGTATTTT | CASSSGQISTDTQYF
TRBJ1-1 | NA | TRBV5-4 | TRBD1 | TGTGCCAGCAGCGAACGACAGGGGAACACTGAAGCTTTCTTT | CASSERQGNTEAFF
TRBJ1-2 | NA | TRBV27 | TRBD1 | TGTGCCAGCAGTTCGGGACAGGGAATGAGTGGCTACACCTTC | CASSSGQGMSGYTF
TRBJ2-3 | NA | TRBV10-3 | TRBD2 | TGTGCCATCAGTGACTCCCCGGGACTAGCGGGGAGACACACAGATACGCAGTATTTT | CAISDSPGLAGRHTDTQYF
TRBJ1-1 | NA | TRBV6-1 | TRBD1 | TGTGCCAGCACTCCCTTAGGGGGCGGTGAGTCGGAAGCTTTCTTT | CASTPLGGGESEAFF
TRBJ2-5 | NA | TRBV7-8 | NA | TGTGCCAGCAGCCCCAAACGGGGCCAAGAGACCCAGTACTTC | CASSPKRGQETQYF
TRBJ2-2 | NA | TRBV10-2 | NA | TGCGCCAGCAGTGAGGGGCGCTCGTCCGGGGAGCTGTTTTTT | CASSEGRSSGELFF
TRBJ2-7 | NA | TRBV5-6 | TRBD2 | TGTGCCAGCAGCGGCCGGGACTACTCCCCCTACGAGCAGTACTTC | CASSGRDYSPYEQYF
TRBJ2-7 | NA | TRBV28 | NA | TGTGCCAGCAGTTTAGTCCCAGGGGCGACCTACGAGCAGTACTTC | CASSLVPGATYEQYF
TRBJ2-5 | NA | TRBV18 | NA | TGTGCCAGCTCACCAGCGATCCAAGAGACCCAGTACTTC | CASSPAIQETQYF
TRBJ1-2 | NA | TRBV15 | NA | TGTGCCACCAGCAGAGATTTTGGCCGTACTAACTATGGCTACACCTTC | CATSRDFGRTNYGYTF
TRBJ2-7 | NA | TRBV10-3 | TRBD2 | TGTGCCATCAGCGCGGGAGTTCGAGACGAGCAGTACTTC | CAISAGVRDEQYF
TRBJ1-1 | NA | TRBV7-9 | NA | TGTGCCAGCAGCTGGGACACAGCTGAAGCTTTCTTT | CASSWDTAEAFF
TRBJ2-7 | once | TRBV27 | NA | TGTGCCAGTCGGCCCGCCTACCAGGACGAGCAGTACTTC | CASRPAYQDEQYF
TRBJ2-2 | once | TRBV28 | NA | TGTGCCAGCAGTCCCCGACAGGTTGCCATCGGGGAGCTGTTTTTT | CASSPRQVAIGELFF
TRBJ2-1 | NA | TRBV6-5 | TRBD2 | TGTGCCAGCTCCCACGGGGGGGCCCCCAATGAGCAGTTCTTC | CASSHGGAPNEQFF